The 5 T cell receptor beta chains below were found in one sample sequenced in a study of regulatory T cells in long-lasting Graves disease. Time point described: newly diagnosed GD, antithyroid drugs for less than 3 months. PBMC-derived RNA was used for the TCR library. The TCR beta library used iRepertoire HTBI primers with Arm-PCR amplification of CDR3. TCRdb ran MiXCR on the multiplex PCR reads and lists one entry per CDR3 protein. The sample comprises 200,000 to 300,000 distinct CDR3 sequences, about 19% of which are singletons, and roughly 14% rests with the top ten. Sample: peripheral blood mononuclear cells (PBMCs), taken at new diagnosis, from a patient treated with antithyroid drugs. These receptors were taken from a female donor with Graves disease.

This clonotype was seen many times. The rearrangement uses TRBV5-1 and TRBJ2-5, with D possibly being TRBD2 (6 bases). The CDR3 is made up of 14 amino acids. V was pared by 4 bases and J by 5 bases, with 15 bases between. The germline V gene has CDR1 SGHRS and CDR2 YFSETQ. This CDR3 is CASSRRGIQETQYF. Written as DNA, the CDR3 is TGCGCCAGCAGCCGCCGCGGGATTCAGGAGACCCAGTACTTC.

This clonotype is a singleton in its sample. The V and J genes are TRBV11-2 and TRBJ2-7; TRBD2 agrees at 14 bases. The CDR3 spans 16 residues. The ends lost 3 bases at V and 4 bases at J; junction bases unmatched: 5. Germline loops: CDR1 SGHAT, CDR2 FQNNGV. DNA for the CDR3: TGTGCCAGCAGCTTCGGGACTAGCGGGAGTAAGTACGAGCAGTACTTC. Its protein is CASSFGTSGSKYEQYF. Full variable domain (rest looked up from reference TRBV11-2 and TRBJ2-7): EAGVAQSPRYKIIEKRQSVAFWCNPISGHATLYWYQQILGQGPKLLIQFQNNGVVDDSQLPKDRFSAERLKGVDSTLKIQPAKLEDSAVYLCASSFGTSGSKYEQYFGPGTRLTVT.

The table lists this clonotype with many counts. This rearrangement joins TRBV20-1 to TRBJ2-1; D might be TRBD1 (5 bases). CDR3 size: 14 residues. V was cut by 1 base and J by 2 bases, with 9 bases left in between. Germline CDR1 DFQATT, CDR2 SNEGSKA (reference sequence). The CDR3 DNA reads TGCAGTGCTAGAGCAGGGTCGGCCTACAATGAGCAGTTCTTC. Protein product: CSARAGSAYNEQFF.

This clonotype appeared many times. The chain carries TRBV20-1 and TRBJ1-6; D not resolved. CDR3 size: 14 residues. Germline V gene lookup returns CDR1 DFQATT and CDR2 SNEGSKA (reference sequence). Trimming took off 0 bases at V and 5 bases at J, with 8 bases between the two ends. The CDR3 region has the DNA TGCAGTGCTAGAGATTATAGTAATAATTCACCCCTCCACTTT. This encodes CSARDYSNNSPLHF.

This clonotype has at least ten counts. The rearrangement joins TRBV6-1 to TRBJ2-3; the D gene is possibly TRBD1 (5 bases). The CDR3 extends over 14 amino acids. Trimming left V 6 bases short and J 1 base short, with 11 bases between. CDR1 and CDR2 (germline): MNHNS, SASEGT. The CDR3 reads CASRVRVGTDTQYF. CDR3 bases: TGTGCCAGCAGAGTCAGGGTTGGCACAGATACGCAGTATTTT.